A selection of T cell receptor beta chains follows, all from one sample in a study of blood T cell repertoires in COVID-19. Sequencing used immunoSEQ multiplex PCR; TCRdb keeps in-frame clones, though not all of them. The sample holds 150,000 or so clones; roughly 80% are singletons and the top ten take 25% to 35%. The sequenced sample consisted of peripheral blood. The receptor set was obtained from a woman aged 55-70 years with acute or convalescent COVID-19. The CDR3 runs from the conserved cysteine through the conserved F or W. D genes are given only for firm matches. The size field is filled for only some rows; it gives once, few, many or a size class.

D gene	J gene	clone size	V gene	CDR3 DNA	CDR3 protein
-	TRBJ1-3	-	TRBV5-1	TGCGCCAGCAGCTTGGATACTCAGGGTAGAGGAAACACCATATATTTT	CASSLDTQGRGNTIYF
TRBD1	TRBJ1-5	-	TRBV10-3	TGTGCCATCAGCCGGGACAGGGACGGCAATCAGCCCCAGCATTTT	CAISRDRDGNQPQHF
-	TRBJ1-2	-	TRBV7-9	TGTGCCAGCAGCTTTGGGGAGTGGTATGGCTACACCTTC	CASSFGEWYGYTF
TRBD1	TRBJ2-2	-	TRBV29-1	TGCAGCGCCCGGACAGGGAACGCGAACACCGGGGAGCTGTTTTTT	CSARTGNANTGELFF
TRBD1	TRBJ1-1	-	TRBV20-1	TGCAGTGCTAGTGACAGGGGGTATGAAGCTTTCTTT	CSASDRGYEAFF
-	TRBJ2-5	-	TRBV7-3	TGTGCCAGCAGCCGGACTCTCCAAGAGACCCAGTACTTC	CASSRTLQETQYF
TRBD1	TRBJ1-1	-	TRBV28	TGTGCCAGCAGCTTACTGGGGACAGGGTATGGTACTGAAGCTTTCTTT	CASSLLGTGYGTEAFF
-	TRBJ1-2	-	TRBV5-1	TGCGCCAGCAGCTTGGACAGGGCCCTCAATTATGGCTACACCTTC	CASSLDRALNYGYTF
TRBD1	TRBJ1-5	-	TRBV19	TGTGCCAGTAGCCCGCACAAACAGGGGGCGAATAGCAATCAGCCCCAGCATTTT	CASSPHKQGANSNQPQHF
TRBD1	TRBJ1-2	-	TRBV23-1	TGCGCCAGCAGTCAACCTTCGGACAGGGGCGGCTATGGCTACACCTTC	CASSQPSDRGGYGYTF
TRBD1	TRBJ1-2	-	TRBV11-2	TGTGCCAGCAGCTTAATGGGGACAGCCTACTATGGCTACACCTTC	CASSLMGTAYYGYTF
-	TRBJ2-7	few	TRBV10-3	TGTGCCATCAGTCTCGCGTCCTACGAGCAGTACTTC	CAISLASYEQYF
-	TRBJ1-3	-	TRBV3-1/TRBV3-2	TGTGCCAGCAGCCTCAAATTCTCAGACATCTCTGGAAACACCATATATTTT	CASSLKFSDISGNTIYF
TRBD1	TRBJ1-2	-	TRBV29-1	TGCAGCGTCGCCCGGGGGACAGGGGGCTATGGCTACACCTTC	CSVARGTGGYGYTF
TRBD1	TRBJ1-2	-	TRBV6-5	TGTGCCAGCGGGACAGGGAGGAGTGGCTACACCTTC	CASGTGRSGYTF
TRBD1	TRBJ2-2	-	TRBV2	TGTGCCAGCCGAACAATACAGGGGTCCTCCGGGGAGCTGTTTTTT	CASRTIQGSSGELFF
-	TRBJ1-3	-	TRBV2	TGTGCCAGCCAGTTTAGCAGTGGAAACACCATATATTTT	CASQFSSGNTIYF
TRBD2	TRBJ2-2	-	TRBV5-1	TGCGCCAGCAGCTTGGTGGCTAGCGGGGTTGCCGGGGAGCTGTTTTTT	CASSLVASGVAGELFF
TRBD1	TRBJ2-3	once	TRBV28	TGTGCCAGCAGTCAGGACAGGGGGGGCACAGATACGCAGTATTTT	CASSQDRGGTDTQYF
-	TRBJ2-5	-	TRBV5-1	TGCGCCAGCAGCTTGCCTTCAGGAGGAGAAGAGACCCAGTACTTC	CASSLPSGGEETQYF
TRBD1	TRBJ1-4	once	TRBV7-9	TGTGCCAGCAGCCCCGACAGGGCCGAAAAACTGTTTTTT	CASSPDRAEKLFF
TRBD1	TRBJ1-1	-	TRBV7-9	TGTGCCAGCAGCTTGAGGAGGGGGCAATATGAGTCTGAAGCTTTCTTT	CASSLRRGQYESEAFF
-	TRBJ1-1	few	TRBV7-3	TGTGCCAGCAGCCTAGACAGACAGTACATGAACACTGAAGCTTTCTTT	CASSLDRQYMNTEAFF
-	TRBJ1-6	-	TRBV6-4	TGTGCCAGCAGCGGTTCACCCCTCCACTTT	CASSGSPLHF
-	TRBJ2-1	-	TRBV5-4	TGTGCCAGCAGACCCGGGTCTCGGCATGAGCAGTTCTTC	CASRPGSRHEQFF
-	TRBJ2-1	-	TRBV5-1	TGCGCCAGCAGCGCACTTCAGGGAGGTGGAGGGTTCTTC	CASSALQGGGGFF
-	TRBJ2-2	few	TRBV19	TGTGCCAGTAGTCGAGGGGTCAGGACTATCACCGGGGAGCTGTTTTTT	CASSRGVRTITGELFF
TRBD1	TRBJ2-7	-	TRBV5-1	TGCGCCAGCAGCTTGGACTCAGGGGGCAGATACGAGCAGTACTTC	CASSLDSGGRYEQYF
TRBD1	TRBJ2-2	once	TRBV5-5	TGTGCCAGCAGCCGACAGGGTCTAGACACCGGGGAGCTGTTTTTT	CASSRQGLDTGELFF
TRBD1	TRBJ1-6	once	TRBV28	TGTGCCAGCGTAGCAGGGGGCTATTCACCCCTCCACTTT	CASVAGGYSPLHF
-	TRBJ1-1	-	TRBV5-1	TGCGCCAGCAGCTTAGTCCCAGTTGGCACTGAAGCTTTCTTT	CASSLVPVGTEAFF
TRBD1	TRBJ1-1	many	TRBV19	TGTGCCAGTATCCCAGGGGGTAGGGACACTGAAGCTTTCTTT	CASIPGGRDTEAFF
TRBD2	TRBJ2-3	-	TRBV10-3	TGTGCCATCAGTGAGCCGAAAACAGCGGGGAACACAGATACGCAGTATTTT	CAISEPKTAGNTDTQYF
-	TRBJ2-2	-	TRBV18	TGTGCCAGCTCACCAAGGGATAGCGGTGAGAACGGGGAGCTGTTTTTT	CASSPRDSGENGELFF
TRBD1	TRBJ1-1	-	TRBV6-5	TGTGCCAGCGTAGGGACAGGGGGCCGGGCTGAAGCTTTCTTT	CASVGTGGRAEAFF
TRBD2	TRBJ2-5	-	TRBV7-6	TGTGCCAGCCATCCCGGACTAGCGGGGGGACAAGAGACCCAGTACTTC	CASHPGLAGGQETQYF
-	TRBJ1-2	-	TRBV10-2	TGCGCCAGCAATAAGGCAGGGAATAATGGCTACACCTTC	CASNKAGNNGYTF
TRBD1	TRBJ1-2	few	TRBV4-1	TGCGCCAGCAGCCACCGTGGACAGGTAAACTATGGCTACACCTTC	CASSHRGQVNYGYTF
TRBD1	TRBJ1-6	-	TRBV28	TGTGCCAGCAGACTGACCGGGACAGCCGTCACCCTCCACTTT	CASRLTGTAVTLHF
TRBD1	TRBJ1-3	-	TRBV18	TGTGCCAGCTCACTTGGACAGGGGGCTGGAAACACCATATATTTT	CASSLGQGAGNTIYF
-	TRBJ1-2	-	TRBV4-1	TGCGCCAGCAGCCAATCATACCGAGAGCCTAACTATGGCTACACCTTC	CASSQSYREPNYGYTF
-	TRBJ2-1	-	TRBV19	TGTGCCAGTAGTTCCTCTCGTAGGGGCTGGGGGGTAGACAATGAGCAGTTCTTC	CASSSSRRGWGVDNEQFF
-	TRBJ2-2	-	TRBV5-1	TGCGCCAGCAGCCCCGGGGGGAACACCGGGGAGCTGTTTTTT	CASSPGGNTGELFF
-	TRBJ1-2	-	TRBV7-2	TGTGCCAGCAGCCAGGGGTGGGGGAACTATGGCTACACCTTC	CASSQGWGNYGYTF
TRBD2	TRBJ2-7	-	TRBV6-2/TRBV6-3	TGTGCCAGCAGTTACGTTCTAGCGGGGGGATCTTACGAGCAGTACTTC	CASSYVLAGGSYEQYF
-	TRBJ1-1	-	TRBV10-3	TGTGCCATCATGTGGGGACTACACACTGAAGCTTTCTTT	CAIMWGLHTEAFF
TRBD1	TRBJ1-1	-	TRBV7-3	TGTGCCAGCAGCCCCTCGACAGGGGAGGGTCCTTTCGGCGCTTTCTTT	CASSPSTGEGPFGAFF